The next 14 T cell receptor beta chains were all read from a single sample in a study of shared clonotypes between healthy human individuals. Profiled with immunoSEQ multiplex PCR; TCRdb holds only in-frame clones, not every one. The table lists roughly 2 million clones, over 85% of them singletons. Naivety among CD8 cells was defined by CD45RO negativity and positive CCR7 selection, thereby excluding terminally differentiated effector memory CD45RA+ cells. Sequencing was performed on naive CD8+ T cells sorted from blood. These TCRs come from a man aged 18 to 30 in good health.

This clone was seen once. The chain carries TRBV29-1 and TRBJ2-7; 8 bases fit TRBD1. The CDR3 has 13 amino acids. V dropped 7 bases and J dropped 2; count of bases not matched to a gene: 7. CDR1 and CDR2 from the germline V gene are SQVTM and ANQGSEA. The CDR3 sequence is CSAETGATYEQYF. The CDR3 nucleotides read TGCAGCGCTGAGACAGGGGCTACCTACGAGCAGTACTTC.

V and J are TRBV2 and TRBJ2-5, with a weak D call TRBD2 (7 bases). The V gene's germline CDR1 is SNHLY and CDR2 FYNNEI. Trimming pared 3 bases from V and 5 bases from J, leaving 13 bases between. The CDR3 totals 14 residues. The CDR3 protein is CASSEGRGGETQYF. CDR3 nucleotide sequence: TGTGCCAGCAGTGAGGGCAGGGGAGGGGAGACCCAGTACTTC.

In this sample, this clone turned up a few times. The chain carries TRBV6-6 and TRBJ2-2; D gene unclear. The V end lost 2 bases, the J end lost 1 base, and 5 bases lay between the germline ends. Germline V gene data show CDR1 as MNHNY and CDR2 as SVGAGI (reference sequence). The CDR3 covers 14 residues. The CDR3 DNA sequence: TGTGCCAGCAGTTACCTCCGGAACACCGGGGAGCTGTTTTTT. Its protein product is CASSYLRNTGELFF.

This chain uses TRBV5-6 with TRBJ2-1; D unclear. CDR1 SGHDT and CDR2 YYEEEE come from the germline V gene. The CDR3 has 16 residues. Trimming removed 4 bases at V and 1 base at J, with 15 bases between. CDR3 residues: CASSQHSSRSYNEQFF. CDR3 sequence (DNA): TGTGCCAGCAGCCAGCACTCAAGCCGGTCCTACAATGAGCAGTTCTTC.

V and J are TRBV6-1 and TRBJ2-4; D is undetermined. Germline V lookup: CDR1 MNHNS, CDR2 SASEGT. The CDR3 extends over 13 amino acids. V dropped 5 bases and J dropped 7 bases, with 12 bases sitting between them. The CDR3 sequence: CASSSAAPNIQYF. The CDR3 DNA reads TGTGCCAGCAGTAGTGCCGCGCCGAACATTCAGTACTTC.

J is TRBJ1-4 and V is TRBV9; no reliable D call. V was pared by 4 bases and J by 4 bases, with 14 bases between. This CDR3 is 15 amino acids long. Germline CDR1 and CDR2: SGDLS and YYNGEE. In DNA, the CDR3 is TGTGCCAGCAGCCAGGAGGCGGGGATTAATGAAAAACTGTTTTTT. Its protein is CASSQEAGINEKLFF.

The V and J genes are TRBV28 and TRBJ2-3, with 9 bases identical to TRBD1. Germline loops: CDR1 MDHEN, CDR2 SYDVKM. V gave up 6 bases and J gave up 1 base; unmatched junction bases: 8. The CDR3 is 16 residues long. The CDR3 DNA reads TGTGCCAGCAGCTCTGCCGGGACAGGGCGCACAGATACGCAGTATTTT. Protein product: CASSSAGTGRTDTQYF.

This CDR3 reads CASSQDFPGMLNTEAFF. The CDR3 coding sequence is TGTGCCAGCAGCCAAGACTTCCCGGGCATGCTTAACACTGAAGCTTTCTTT. The chain uses TRBV4-2 and TRBJ1-1; D is undetermined. CDR3 size: 17 residues. CDR1 and CDR2 from the germline V gene are LGHNA and YNFKEQ. Deletions cut 0 bases from V and 2 bases from J, with 16 bases between.

The table lists this clone with a count of one. The chain recombines TRBV7-9 with TRBJ2-7, with 10 bases lining up with TRBD1. Trimming removed 1 base from V and 5 bases from J; junction bases left unmatched: 5. The CDR3 consists of 15 residues. The germline CDR1 and CDR2 sequences are SEHNR and FQNEAQ (reference sequence). The CDR3 region is CASSLGPGQGDEQYF. The CDR3 DNA reads TGTGCCAGCAGCTTAGGGCCTGGACAGGGGGACGAGCAGTACTTC.

This chain links TRBV10-1 with TRBJ2-1; 8 positions agree with TRBD2. CDR3 length equals 15 residues. Unmatched junction bases numbered 9, after V lost 4 bases and J lost 7 bases. The V gene's germline CDR1 is WNHNN and CDR2 SYGVQD (reference sequence). CDR3 protein: CASSGEREFGNEQFF. For the CDR3, the DNA is TGCGCCAGCAGTGGGGAGCGGGAGTTCGGGAATGAGCAGTTCTTC.

CDR3 residues: CASSSGTYDLNEQFF. CDR3 coding DNA: TGTGCCAGCAGTTCGGGGACATACGATTTAAACGAGCAGTTCTTC. The V and J genes are TRBV27 and TRBJ2-1; D perhaps matches TRBD1 (6 bases). The ends were cut back, 4 bases at V and 10 bases at J, with 20 bases in the middle. CDR3 size: 15 residues. Germline V gene lookup returns CDR1 MNHEY and CDR2 SMNVEV (reference sequence).

The chain uses TRBV20-1 and TRBJ1-2; D is unclear. Germline V gene sequence: CDR1 DFQATT, CDR2 SNEGSKA (reference sequence). Trimming removed 0 bases at V and 8 bases at J, with 7 bases between. The CDR3 extends over 11 amino acids. This chain's CDR3 is CSAREMSGYTF. As DNA, the CDR3 is TGCAGTGCTAGAGAAATGAGCGGCTACACCTTC.

V and J are TRBV6-1 and TRBJ2-4, with 7 bases matching TRBD2. Trimming took 5 bases from V and 7 from J; bases not matched to a gene: 14. Germline CDR1 reads MNHNS; CDR2 reads SASEGT. The CDR3 sequence is 16 residues long. The CDR3 is CASSKDLRGSFNIQYF. CDR3 nucleotide sequence: TGTGCCAGCAGTAAAGACTTGCGGGGGAGCTTTAACATTCAGTACTTC.

The J gene is TRBJ1-2, the V gene TRBV13, with 7 bases that match TRBD1. The CDR3 spans 15 residues. Per germline, CDR1 PRHDT and CDR2 FYEKMQ (reference sequence). J gave up 0 bases and V 8 bases, and 9 bases lay outside the gene matches. CDR3 in amino acids: CASHTPGTANYGYTF. The CDR3 nucleotides are TGTGCCAGCCACACCCCCGGGACAGCTAACTATGGCTACACCTTC.